Sequencing of this T cell receptor (beta chain) was carried out in a study of T cell repertoires in cytomegalovirus infection. The overall study: Selected CMV epitopes included recently identified HLA-C-restricted ones as well as well-studied HLA-B-restricted ones.

CDR1 is LNHDA, CDR2 SQIVND, per germline (reference sequence). V was trimmed by 7 bases and J by 2 bases, leaving 11 bases between them. The CDR3 contains 13 residues. Study observations and caveats: What dominated the ex vivo response were HLA-C-restricted CMV-specific TCR beta clonotypes.

TCRdb used MiXCR to reprocess the reads, holding one entry per CDR3 protein. The sample includes 100,000 or so distinct CDR3 sequences, about 31% of them seen just once. Points on this clonotype: Its antigen is undetermined.

The chain links TRBV19 to TRBJ2-5; D perhaps matches TRBD1 (6 bases). The source is a human donor in good health (CMV status not recorded). Some clones in this sample may be carry-over from other donors' samples. The starting material was CD8+ T cells from cultured PBMCs, obtained from culture after CMV antigen stimulation. The CDR3 DNA follows: TGTGCCAGTAATACAGGGACGCAAGAGACCCAGTACTTC. As protein: CASNTGTQETQYF.